What follows are 7 T cell receptor beta chains derived from one specimen sequenced in a study of PD-L1 blockade in urothelial cancer (dated by TCRdb to 2016 to 2017). This specimen's time point label, per the study, means: pretreatment peripheral blood. Libraries were made using the immunoSEQ multiplex PCR assay. Held by TCRdb, this immuneACCESS table contains in-frame sequences only and omits some clones. Under half of the omission traces to an unresolved V gene where checked; the cause of the rest is unknown. The table for this sample lists roughly 51,000 clones; 75% to 85% of them were counted only once. The ten largest account for roughly a tenth of the sample. Sequencing was performed on PBMCs, taken around atezolizumab (anti-PD-L1) treatment. The receptor set was obtained from a man aged 65-85 years with urothelial cancer.

This clone has a count of ten or more. This chain joins TRBV9 and TRBJ1-2, with D possibly TRBD1 on 6 matching bases. The V and J ends lost 3 bases and 7 bases respectively, with 19 bases between them. The CDR3 loop spans 15 amino acids. Germline V lookup: CDR1 SGDLS, CDR2 YYNGEE. CDR3 DNA sequence: TGTGCCAGCAGCGGCGTGATGGACAGTCTGACTGGCTACACCTTC. Translating gives CASSGVMDSLTGYTF.

The chain joins TRBV12-1 to TRBJ2-1; the table's D call TRBD2 went unverified against the DNA. TRBV12-1 is designated a pseudogene. The CDR3 length is 17 residues. The CDR3 bases are TGTGCCAGCAGCCTAGGGACTAGCGGGAGGGATTTCATAGAGCAGTTCTTC. Its translation: CASSLGTSGRDFIEQFF.

The CDR3 coding sequence is TGTGCCATCAGTGAGGCCTATCTAGACACTGAAGCTTTCTTT. It translates to CAISEAYLDTEAFF. The chain has TRBV10-3 and TRBJ1-1; no clear D. This CDR3 spans 14 amino acids. The V gene's germline CDR1 is ENHRY and CDR2 SYGVKD. Trimming removed 2 bases at V and 3 bases at J, with 10 bases between.

Worth noting for this clone: Relative to the germline gene, one junction end is altered; a read error may explain this. This chain uses TRBV5-6 with TRBJ2-5; possibly TRBD2 for D (6 bases). There are 12 residues in the CDR3. The germline V gene encodes CDR1 SGHDT and CDR2 YYEEEE. The CDR3 bases are TGTGCCAGCAGCTTGAGTCGGGAGACCCGGTACTTC. Protein sequence: CASSLSRETRYF.

The V call is TRBV27, the J call TRBJ2-7, with 7 nucleotides matching TRBD2. There are 14 residues in the CDR3. V lost 1 base to trimming and J lost 5 bases; unmatched junction nucleotides: 5. Germline V gives CDR1 MNHEY, CDR2 SMNVEV (reference sequence). The CDR3 DNA sequence: TGTGCCAGCAGTTTATATCCCGGGACTAACGAGCAGTACTTC. Encoded protein: CASSLYPGTNEQYF.

This sequence joins TRBV11-2 and TRBJ2-1, with 12 bases matching TRBD2. The junction had 10 bases not matched to a gene; V was cut back by 1 base and J by 9 bases. The germline CDR1 and CDR2 sequences are SGHAT and FQNNGV. The CDR3 extends over 17 amino acids. The CDR3 is CASSLVGLAGGRGEQFF. The CDR3 DNA reads as TGTGCCAGCAGCTTAGTCGGGCTAGCGGGAGGGCGAGGTGAGCAGTTCTTC.

This clone has a single count. This sequence joins TRBV18 and TRBJ1-5; 12 positions agree with TRBD1. In germline, CDR1 is KGHSH, CDR2 LQKENI. V lost 6 bases to trimming and J lost 6 bases; unmatched junction nucleotides: 6. The CDR3 extends over 15 amino acids. DNA for the CDR3: TGTGCCAGCTCCCAGGGACAGGGGGCACCTCAGCCCCAGCATTTT. Amino acid sequence: CASSQGQGAPQPQHF.